Sequencing of this T cell receptor (beta chain) was carried out in a study of technical replicates of blood from a few donors. The CDR3 is made up of 14 amino acids. V shed 7 bases and J 3 bases; nucleotides not matched to a gene: 8. Germline lookup yields CDR1 SQVTM and CDR2 ANQGSEA. Clones were read by immunoSEQ multiplex PCR, and TCRdb kept only the in-frame ones, dropping some. This sample has more than 65,000 clones, with 93% found just once. The sequence was obtained from a human donor in good health. The sample was T cells isolated from PBMCs. The chain carries TRBV29-1 and TRBJ2-3, with TRBD1 identical over 9 bases. The CDR3 loop is CSALPTGGTDTQYF. Here the CDR3 DNA reads TGCAGCGCCCTCCCGACAGGGGGAACAGATACGCAGTATTTT.